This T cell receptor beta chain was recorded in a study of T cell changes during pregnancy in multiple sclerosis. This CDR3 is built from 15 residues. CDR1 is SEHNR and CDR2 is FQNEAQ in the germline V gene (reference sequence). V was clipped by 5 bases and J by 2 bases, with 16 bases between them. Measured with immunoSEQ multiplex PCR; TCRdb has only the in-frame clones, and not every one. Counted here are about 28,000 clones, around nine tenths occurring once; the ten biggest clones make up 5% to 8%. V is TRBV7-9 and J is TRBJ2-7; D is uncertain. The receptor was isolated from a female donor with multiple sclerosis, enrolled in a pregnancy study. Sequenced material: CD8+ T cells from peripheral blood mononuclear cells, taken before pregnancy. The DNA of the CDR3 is TGTGCCAGCAGCCCACCCGTCGCGGCGGCCTACGAGCAGTACTTC. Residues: CASSPPVAAAYEQYF.